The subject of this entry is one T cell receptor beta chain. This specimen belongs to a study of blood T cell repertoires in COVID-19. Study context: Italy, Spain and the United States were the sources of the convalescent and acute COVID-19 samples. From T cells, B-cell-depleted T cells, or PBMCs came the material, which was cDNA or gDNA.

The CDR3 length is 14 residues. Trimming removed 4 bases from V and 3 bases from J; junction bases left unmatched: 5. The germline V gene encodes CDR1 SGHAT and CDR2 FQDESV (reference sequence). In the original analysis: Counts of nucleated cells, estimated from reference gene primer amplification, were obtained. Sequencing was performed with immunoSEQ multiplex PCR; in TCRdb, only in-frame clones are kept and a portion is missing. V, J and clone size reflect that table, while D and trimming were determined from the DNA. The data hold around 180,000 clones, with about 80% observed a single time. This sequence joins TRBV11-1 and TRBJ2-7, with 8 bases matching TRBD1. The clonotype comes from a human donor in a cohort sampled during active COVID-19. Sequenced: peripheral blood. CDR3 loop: CASSSTGARYEQYF. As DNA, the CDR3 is TGTGCCAGCAGCTCGACAGGGGCTCGCTACGAGCAGTACTTC.